The 12 T cell receptor beta chains given below trace back to one sample, sequenced in a study of T cells in localized non-small cell lung cancer (dated by TCRdb to 2019 to 2021). The library came from the immunoSEQ multiplex PCR assay. Held by TCRdb, this immuneACCESS table contains in-frame sequences only and omits some clones. Under half of the omission traces to an unresolved V gene where checked; the cause of the rest is unknown. The sample has approximately 30,000 clones on record, approximately 84% of them singletons. The top ten clonotypes cover about 4.2% of the sample. The sample here was peripheral blood, taken before any cancer treatment. Source of these receptors: a male donor older than 55 with stage III lung adenocarcinoma.

V usage is TRBV6-5 and J usage is TRBJ1-5; 8 nucleotides align to TRBD1. With 6 bases clipped from V and 2 bases from J, the junction kept 3 bases outside the gene matches. Germline CDR1 reads MNHEY; CDR2 reads SVGAGI. The CDR3 loop spans 14 amino acids. The CDR3 DNA sequence: TGTGCCAGCAGCCCGGGACAGGGCAATCAGCCCCAGCATTTT. It is translated as CASSPGQGNQPQHF.

The gene calls are TRBV27 and TRBJ2-6; D not resolved. With 1 base removed from V and 2 bases from J, the gap between germline ends came to 12 bases. CDR3 length equals 17 residues. Germline CDR1 and CDR2: MNHEY and SMNVEV (reference sequence). The CDR3 nucleotides are TGTGCCAGCAGTTTATATCTGGTTGGACCTGGGGCCAACGTCCTGACTTTC. This gives the protein CASSLYLVGPGANVLTF. Combining the CDR3 with reference TRBV27 and TRBJ2-6 gives the whole variable domain EAQVTQNPRYLITVTGKKLTVTCSQNMNHEYMSWYRQDPGLGLRQIYYSMNVEVTDKGDVPEGYKVSRKEKRNFPLILESPSPNQTSLYFCASSLYLVGPGANVLTFGAGSRLTVL.

V and J are TRBV5-1 and TRBJ1-6, with D unclear. The CDR3 extends over 13 amino acids. V lost 4 bases, J lost 10 bases, and 12 bases lay in between. CDR1 is SGHRS and CDR2 is YFSETQ in the germline V gene. In nucleotides, the CDR3 is TGCGCCAGCAGCATCCGCCTTTACTCACCCCTCCACTTT. Amino acids: CASSIRLYSPLHF.

The V call is TRBV6-5, the J call TRBJ2-7; 8 bases agree with TRBD1. Germline loops: CDR1 MNHEY, CDR2 SVGAGI. The V and J ends lost 9 bases and 5 bases, in that order; junction bases with no gene match: 6. The CDR3 is 12 residues long. CDR3 sequence (DNA): TGTGCCAGAGAGACAGGGGTACACGAGCAGTACTTC. Encoded protein: CARETGVHEQYF.

The J gene is TRBJ1-5, the V gene TRBV7-8, with D uncertain. Trimming shortened V by 3 bases and J by 0 bases, and 9 bases separated the two germline ends. The CDR3 loop spans 15 amino acids. Germline V CDR1 and CDR2: SGHVS, FQNEAQ. The CDR3 sequence is CASSLAVNSNQPQHF. Here the CDR3 DNA reads TGTGCCAGCAGCTTGGCAGTAAATAGCAATCAGCCCCAGCATTTT.

This chain joins TRBV6-5 and TRBJ2-5, with a possible D match to TRBD1 (5 bases). CDR3 length: 16 residues. Deletions cut 1 base from V and 5 bases from J, with 17 bases between. In germline, CDR1 is MNHEY, CDR2 SVGAGI. In nucleotides, the CDR3 is TGTGCCAGCAGTTACTTTCGTACTCCGAAGGGGGAGACCCAGTACTTC. Amino acid sequence: CASSYFRTPKGETQYF.

The CDR3 nucleotides read TGTGCCAGCAGCGATCAGATAGGAGGAACACAGTACTTC. It encodes CASSDQIGGTQYF. J is TRBJ2-4 and V is TRBV7-6, with D possibly matching TRBD2 (5 bases). The CDR3 extends over 13 amino acids. Trimming shortened V by 5 bases and J by 13 bases, and 18 bases separated the two germline ends. Germline values: CDR1 SGHVS, CDR2 FNYEAQ.

The sample holds one count of this clone. This chain links TRBV27 with TRBJ2-3; D might be TRBD1 (6 bases). Germline lookup yields CDR1 MNHEY and CDR2 SMNVEV (reference sequence). Trimming cost V 6 bases and J 3 bases, with 16 bases left between them. The CDR3 is 15 residues long. The CDR3 reads CASRGAPRRTDTQYF. The CDR3 bases are TGTGCCAGCAGGGGGGCACCAAGGAGGACAGATACGCAGTATTTT.

This rearrangement joins TRBV11-2 to TRBJ2-5, with D possibly being TRBD1 (6 bases). The CDR3 covers 13 residues. Per the germline V gene, CDR1 is SGHAT and CDR2 is FQNNGV. V lost 5 bases and J lost 5, with 12 bases in between. CDR3 DNA: TGTGCCAGCAGCCGGGACCAGGGGGAGACCCAGTACTTC. Residues: CASSRDQGETQYF.

The V call is TRBV11-2, the J call TRBJ1-1; D uncertain. V was clipped by 2 bases and J by 3 bases, with 10 bases between them. The CDR3 length is 14 residues. Looked up from germline, CDR1 is SGHAT and CDR2 is FQNNGV. The CDR3 here is CASSLIGRYTEAFF. The CDR3 DNA sequence: TGTGCCAGCAGCTTAATTGGCCGATACACTGAAGCTTTCTTT.

This chain connects TRBV6-1 to TRBJ1-4; D unresolved. The ends were cut back, 11 bases at V and 7 bases at J, with 17 bases in the middle. Germline CDR1 reads MNHNS; CDR2 reads SASEGT. CDR3 size: 13 residues. CDR3 region: CAASLTFFEKLFF. DNA for the CDR3: TGTGCCGCTTCTCTGACATTTTTTGAAAAACTGTTTTTT.

The gene calls are TRBV10-3 and TRBJ2-1; the match to TRBD1 covers 12 bases. CDR1 is ENHRY, CDR2 SYGVKD, per germline. V was clipped by 4 bases and J by 4 bases; unmatched bases: 8. This CDR3 has 17 residues. The chain's CDR3 is CAISGDRGPSRYNEQFF. The CDR3 bases are TGTGCCATCAGTGGGGACAGGGGGCCTAGTCGTTACAATGAGCAGTTCTTC.